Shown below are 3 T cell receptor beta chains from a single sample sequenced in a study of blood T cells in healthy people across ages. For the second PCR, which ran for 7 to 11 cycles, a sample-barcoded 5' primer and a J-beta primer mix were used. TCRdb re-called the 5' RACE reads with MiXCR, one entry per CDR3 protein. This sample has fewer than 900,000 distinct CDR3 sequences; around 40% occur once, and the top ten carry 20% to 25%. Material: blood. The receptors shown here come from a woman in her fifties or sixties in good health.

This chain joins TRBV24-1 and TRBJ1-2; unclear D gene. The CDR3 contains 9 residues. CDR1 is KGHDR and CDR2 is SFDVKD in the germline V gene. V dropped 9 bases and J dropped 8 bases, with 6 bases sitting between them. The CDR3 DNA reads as TGTGCCACCGATTGGGGCTACACCTTC. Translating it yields CATDWGYTF.

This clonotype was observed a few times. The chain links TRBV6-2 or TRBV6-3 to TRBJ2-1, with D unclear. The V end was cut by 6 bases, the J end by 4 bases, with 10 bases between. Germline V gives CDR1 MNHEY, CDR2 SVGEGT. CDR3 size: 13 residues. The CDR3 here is CASRTDTYNEQFF. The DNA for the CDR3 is TGTGCCAGCAGGACTGACACATACAATGAGCAGTTCTTC.

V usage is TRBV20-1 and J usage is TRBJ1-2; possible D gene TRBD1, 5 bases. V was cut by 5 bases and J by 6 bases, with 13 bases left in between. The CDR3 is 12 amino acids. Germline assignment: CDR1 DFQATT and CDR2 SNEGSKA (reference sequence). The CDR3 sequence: CSAPPGTHGYTF. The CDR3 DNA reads TGCAGTGCTCCACCCGGGACCCATGGCTACACCTTC.